This TCR beta chain comes out of a study of blood T cells in healthy people across ages. Findings and limits, study-wide: Strongly correlated with naive T cell percentage was TCR beta diversity. Older individuals had lower TCR beta diversity per million T cells (the decline was roughly linear).

Next came a second PCR, run for 7 to 11 cycles, which used a sample-barcoded 5' primer along with a J-beta primer mix. A minimum of 3 million CDR3-containing paired-end reads was obtained for each sample. TCRdb called the 5' RACE reads again in MiXCR, with one record for every CDR3 protein. This table holds about 1.8 million distinct CDR3 sequences, approximately 50% found once. The V gene's germline CDR1 is SQVTM and CDR2 ANQGSEA. Trimming removed 4 bases at V and 5 bases at J, with 15 bases between. This CDR3 spans 14 amino acids. In the case of this clonotype: Its target is not known.

The sample consisted of blood. V and J are TRBV29-1 and TRBJ2-1; D remains unclear. This clonotype was obtained from a woman aged 40 to 55 in good health. CDR3 in DNA: TGCAGCGTTGCGCAAGGAAACGAGAACAATGAGCAGTTCTTC. It is translated as CSVAQGNENNEQFF.